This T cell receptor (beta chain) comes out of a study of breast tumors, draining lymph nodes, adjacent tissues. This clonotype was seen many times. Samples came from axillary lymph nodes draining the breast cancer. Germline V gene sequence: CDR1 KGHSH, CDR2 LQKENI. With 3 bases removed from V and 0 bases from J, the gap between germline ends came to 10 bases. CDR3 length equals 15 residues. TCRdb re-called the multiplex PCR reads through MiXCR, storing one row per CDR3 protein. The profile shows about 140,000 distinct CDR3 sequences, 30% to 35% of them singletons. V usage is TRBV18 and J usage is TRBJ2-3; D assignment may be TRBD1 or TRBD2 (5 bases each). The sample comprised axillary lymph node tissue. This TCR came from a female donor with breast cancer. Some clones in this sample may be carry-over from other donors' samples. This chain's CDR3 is CASSPRESSTDTQYF. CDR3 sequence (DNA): TGTGCCAGCTCACCCAGGGAGTCTAGCACAGATACGCAGTATTTT.